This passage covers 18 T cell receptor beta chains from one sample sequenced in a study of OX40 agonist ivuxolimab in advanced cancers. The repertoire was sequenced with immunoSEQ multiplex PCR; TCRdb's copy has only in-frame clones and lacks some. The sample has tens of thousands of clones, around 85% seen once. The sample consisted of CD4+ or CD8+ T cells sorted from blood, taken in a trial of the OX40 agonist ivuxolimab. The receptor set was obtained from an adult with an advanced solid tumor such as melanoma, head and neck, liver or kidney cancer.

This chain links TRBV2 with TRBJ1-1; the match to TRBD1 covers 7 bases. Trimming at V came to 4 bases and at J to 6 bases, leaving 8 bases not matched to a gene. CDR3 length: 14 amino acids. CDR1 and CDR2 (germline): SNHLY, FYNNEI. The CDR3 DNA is TGTGCCAGCAGTGTAGAGGGGGCGAGCGCTGAAGCTTTCTTT. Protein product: CASSVEGASAEAFF.

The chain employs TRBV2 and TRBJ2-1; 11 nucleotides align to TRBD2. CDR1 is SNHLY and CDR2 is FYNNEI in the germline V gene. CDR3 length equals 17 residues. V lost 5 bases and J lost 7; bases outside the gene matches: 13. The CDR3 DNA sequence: TGTGCCAGCAGTTTATTAATTAGCGGGAGGGCCCAGAATGAGCAGTTCTTC. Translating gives CASSLLISGRAQNEQFF.

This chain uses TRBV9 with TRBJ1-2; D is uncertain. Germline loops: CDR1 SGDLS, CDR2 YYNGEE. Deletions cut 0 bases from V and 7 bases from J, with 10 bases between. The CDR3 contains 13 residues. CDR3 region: CASSVVSDLGYTF. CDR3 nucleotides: TGTGCCAGCAGCGTAGTCAGCGACCTTGGCTACACCTTC.

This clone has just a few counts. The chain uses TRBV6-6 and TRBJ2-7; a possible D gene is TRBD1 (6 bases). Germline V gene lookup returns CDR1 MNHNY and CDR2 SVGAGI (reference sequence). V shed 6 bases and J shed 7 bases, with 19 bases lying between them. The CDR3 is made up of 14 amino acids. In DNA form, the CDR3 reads TGTGCCAGCAGACCAAAGTCACAGGGTTGGGAGCAGTACTTC. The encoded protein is CASRPKSQGWEQYF.

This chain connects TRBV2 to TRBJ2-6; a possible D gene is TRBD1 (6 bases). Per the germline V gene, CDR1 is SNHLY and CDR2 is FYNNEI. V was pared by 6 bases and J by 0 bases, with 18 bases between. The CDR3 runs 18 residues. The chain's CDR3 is CASRNRASSNSGANVLTF. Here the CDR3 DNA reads TGTGCCAGCAGGAACAGGGCTAGTTCAAACTCTGGGGCCAACGTCCTGACTTTC. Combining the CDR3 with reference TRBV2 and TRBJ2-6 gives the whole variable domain EPEVTQTPSHQVTQMGQEVILRCVPISNHLYFYWYRQILGQKVEFLVSFYNNEISEKSEIFDDQFSVERPDGSNFTLKIRSTKLEDSAMYFCASRNRASSNSGANVLTFGAGSRLTVL.

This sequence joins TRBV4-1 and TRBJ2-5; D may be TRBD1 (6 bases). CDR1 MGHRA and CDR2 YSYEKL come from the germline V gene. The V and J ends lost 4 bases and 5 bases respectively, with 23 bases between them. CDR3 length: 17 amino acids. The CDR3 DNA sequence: TGCGCCAGCAGCCGTTCCGGCGGCCGGGACACCTCGGAGACCCAGTACTTC. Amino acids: CASSRSGGRDTSETQYF.

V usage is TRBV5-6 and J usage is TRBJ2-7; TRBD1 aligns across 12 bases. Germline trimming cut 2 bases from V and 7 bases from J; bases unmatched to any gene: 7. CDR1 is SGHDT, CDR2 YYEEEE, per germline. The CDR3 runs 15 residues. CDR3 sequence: CASSFPGTGGWEQYF. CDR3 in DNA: TGTGCCAGCAGCTTTCCCGGGACAGGGGGCTGGGAGCAGTACTTC.

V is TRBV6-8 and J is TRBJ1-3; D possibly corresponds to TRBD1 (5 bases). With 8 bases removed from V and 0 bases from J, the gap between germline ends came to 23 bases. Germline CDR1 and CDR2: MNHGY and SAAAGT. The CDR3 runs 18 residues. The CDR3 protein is CASWGEGDSRFSGNTIYF. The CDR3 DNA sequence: TGTGCCAGCTGGGGTGAGGGAGACAGTCGTTTCTCTGGAAACACCATATATTTT.

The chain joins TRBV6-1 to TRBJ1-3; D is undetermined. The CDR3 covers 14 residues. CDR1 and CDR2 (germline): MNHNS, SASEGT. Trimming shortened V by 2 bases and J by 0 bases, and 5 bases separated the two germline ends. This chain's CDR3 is CASSEMSSGNTIYF. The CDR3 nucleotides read TGTGCCAGCAGTGAAATGAGCTCTGGAAACACCATATATTTT.

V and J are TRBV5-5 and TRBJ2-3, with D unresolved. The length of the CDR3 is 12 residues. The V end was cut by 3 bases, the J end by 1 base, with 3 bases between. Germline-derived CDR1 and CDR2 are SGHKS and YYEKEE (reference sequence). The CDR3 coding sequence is TGTGCCAGCAGCTCACGCACAGATACGCAGTATTTT. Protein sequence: CASSSRTDTQYF.

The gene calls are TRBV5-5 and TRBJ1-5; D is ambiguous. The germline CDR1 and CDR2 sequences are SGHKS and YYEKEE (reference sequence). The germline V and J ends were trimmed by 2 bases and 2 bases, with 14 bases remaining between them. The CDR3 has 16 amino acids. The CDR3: CASSFLLAPRNQPQHF. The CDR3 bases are TGTGCCAGCAGCTTCCTCCTGGCCCCTCGCAATCAGCCCCAGCATTTT.

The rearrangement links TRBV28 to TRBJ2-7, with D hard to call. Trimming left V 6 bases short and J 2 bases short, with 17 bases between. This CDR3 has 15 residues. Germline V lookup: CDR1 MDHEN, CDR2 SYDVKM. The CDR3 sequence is CASSQPARKAYEQYF. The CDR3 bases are TGTGCCAGCAGCCAGCCGGCACGGAAAGCCTACGAGCAGTACTTC.

CDR3 coding DNA: TGTGCCTCCTGGGTTGGGGGGACAAACTCCTACGAGCAGTACTTC. This translates into CASWVGGTNSYEQYF. V and J are TRBV2 and TRBJ2-5; the D call may be TRBD1 or TRBD2 (6 bases each). The J call is uncertain, as TRBJ2-7 better fits the DNA end. From germline, CDR1 is SNHLY and CDR2 FYNNEI. This CDR3 is 15 amino acids long.

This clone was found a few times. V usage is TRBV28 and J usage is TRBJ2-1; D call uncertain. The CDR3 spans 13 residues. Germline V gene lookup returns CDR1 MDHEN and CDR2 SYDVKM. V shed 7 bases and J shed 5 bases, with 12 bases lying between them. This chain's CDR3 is CASTDTRDNEQFF. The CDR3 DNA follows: TGTGCCAGCACCGATACACGGGACAATGAGCAGTTCTTC.

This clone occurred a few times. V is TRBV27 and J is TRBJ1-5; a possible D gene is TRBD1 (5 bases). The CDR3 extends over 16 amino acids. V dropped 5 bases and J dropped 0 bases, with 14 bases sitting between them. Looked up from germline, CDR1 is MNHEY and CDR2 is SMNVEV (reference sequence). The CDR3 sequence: CASSPRGGNSNQPQHF. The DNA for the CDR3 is TGTGCCAGCAGTCCCCGCGGGGGAAATAGCAATCAGCCCCAGCATTTT.

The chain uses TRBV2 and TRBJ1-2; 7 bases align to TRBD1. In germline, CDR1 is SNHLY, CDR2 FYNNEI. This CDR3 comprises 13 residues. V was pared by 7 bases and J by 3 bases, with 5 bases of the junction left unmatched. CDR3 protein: CASKPTGDYGYTF. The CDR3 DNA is TGTGCCAGCAAACCTACAGGGGACTATGGCTACACCTTC.

The CDR3 region is CSPGARREEAFF. Written as DNA, the CDR3 is TGCAGCCCCGGCGCCAGGAGAGAGGAAGCTTTCTTT. The V gene is TRBV29-1, the J gene TRBJ1-1; D is ambiguous. The CDR3 loop spans 12 amino acids. The ends were cut back, 8 bases at V and 8 bases at J, with 18 bases in the middle. Germline assignment: CDR1 SQVTM and CDR2 ANQGSEA.

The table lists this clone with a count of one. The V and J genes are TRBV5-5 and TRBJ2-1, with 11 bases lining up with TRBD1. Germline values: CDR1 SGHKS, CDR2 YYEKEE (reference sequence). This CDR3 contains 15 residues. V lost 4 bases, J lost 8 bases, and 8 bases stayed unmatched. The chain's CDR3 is CASSNAGQGAHEQFF. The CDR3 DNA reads TGTGCCAGCAGCAACGCCGGACAGGGGGCCCATGAGCAGTTCTTC.